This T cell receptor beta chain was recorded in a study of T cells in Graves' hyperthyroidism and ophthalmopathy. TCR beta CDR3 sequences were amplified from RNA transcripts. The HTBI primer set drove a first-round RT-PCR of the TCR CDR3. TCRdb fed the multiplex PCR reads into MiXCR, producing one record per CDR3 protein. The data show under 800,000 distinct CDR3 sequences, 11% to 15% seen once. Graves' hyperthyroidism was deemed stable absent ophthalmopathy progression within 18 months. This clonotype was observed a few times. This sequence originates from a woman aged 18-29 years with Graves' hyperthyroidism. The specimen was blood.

The CDR3 here is CASSRDGIRGYTF. The CDR3, as DNA: TGTGCCAGCAGTCGCGACGGTATTCGAGGCTACACCTTC. V gene TRBV12-3 or TRBV12-4 combines with J gene TRBJ1-2; the D is unclear. This CDR3 region has 13 residues. Trimming left V 5 bases short and J 8 bases short, with 15 bases between.